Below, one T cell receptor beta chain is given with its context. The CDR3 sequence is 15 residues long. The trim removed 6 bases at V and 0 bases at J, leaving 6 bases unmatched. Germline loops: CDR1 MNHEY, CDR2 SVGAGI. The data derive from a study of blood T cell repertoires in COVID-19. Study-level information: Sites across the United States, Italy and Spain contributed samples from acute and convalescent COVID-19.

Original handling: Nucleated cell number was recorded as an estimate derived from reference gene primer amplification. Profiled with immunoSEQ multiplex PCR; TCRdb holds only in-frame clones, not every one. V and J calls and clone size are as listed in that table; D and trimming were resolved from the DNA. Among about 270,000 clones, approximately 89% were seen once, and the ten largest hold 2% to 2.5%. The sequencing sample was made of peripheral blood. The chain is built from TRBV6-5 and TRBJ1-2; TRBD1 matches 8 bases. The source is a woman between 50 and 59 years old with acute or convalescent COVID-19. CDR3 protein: CASSRGQATNYGYTF. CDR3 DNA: TGTGCCAGCAGCAGGGGACAGGCAACTAACTATGGCTACACCTTC.